Presented here are 27 T cell receptor beta chains from one specimen sequenced in a study of CD8 T cells in ankylosing spondylitis. TCRdb independently ran MiXCR on the 5' RACE reads; one entry per CDR3 protein. The sample holds around 250,000 distinct CDR3 sequences, roughly a third seen once. Sample: blood, either unsorted or a sorted T cell fraction (not recorded which). These receptors came from a male donor with ankylosing spondylitis or in good health (not recorded which).

The chain has TRBV27 and TRBJ2-2; D unresolved. V was pared by 6 bases and J by 6 bases, with 5 bases between. This CDR3 region has 11 residues. Germline CDR1 is MNHEY and CDR2 is SMNVEV (reference sequence). The CDR3 sequence: CASRNAGELFF. CDR3 sequence (DNA): TGTGCCAGCAGAAACGCCGGGGAGCTGTTTTTT.

The rearrangement uses TRBV7-9 and TRBJ2-7; the D call may be TRBD1 or TRBD2 (5 bases each). The germline V gene has CDR1 SEHNR and CDR2 FQNEAQ (reference sequence). Deletions cut 6 bases from V and 0 bases from J, with 9 bases between. This CDR3 has 13 residues. The CDR3 reads CASRTGTSYEQYF. The DNA for the CDR3 is TGTGCCAGCAGAACCGGGACCTCCTACGAGCAGTACTTC.

The chain combines TRBV12-3 or TRBV12-4 with TRBJ2-3; D uncertain. CDR3 length: 15 residues. V was trimmed by 0 bases and J by 0 bases, leaving 7 bases between them. The CDR3: CASSLAGTSTDTQYF. The DNA of the CDR3 is TGTGCCAGCAGTTTAGCGGGAACTAGCACAGATACGCAGTATTTT.

In its sample, this clonotype was seen a few times. V is TRBV20-1 and J is TRBJ2-1, with 11 bases matching TRBD2. The CDR3 is 15 residues long. Per the germline V gene, CDR1 is DFQATT and CDR2 is SNEGSKA (reference sequence). With 2 bases clipped from V and 4 bases from J, the junction kept 4 bases outside the gene matches. The CDR3 is CSARSLAGGYNEQFF. The DNA for the CDR3 is TGCAGTGCTAGAAGTCTAGCGGGGGGATACAATGAGCAGTTCTTC.

V gene TRBV5-6 combines with J gene TRBJ2-1; D is undetermined. This CDR3 region has 15 residues. V was shortened by 0 bases and J by 7 bases, with 14 bases between the two germline ends. Germline CDR1 and CDR2: SGHDT and YYEEEE. Here the CDR3 reads CASSLARAMENEQFF. The DNA for the CDR3 is TGTGCCAGCAGCTTGGCTAGGGCGATGGAGAATGAGCAGTTCTTC.

The chain has TRBV28 and TRBJ2-6, with 7 bases fitting TRBD2. Germline loops: CDR1 MDHEN, CDR2 SYDVKM. J lost 2 bases, V lost 2 bases, and 0 bases had no gene match. The CDR3 extends over 15 amino acids. CDR3 protein: CASSLGGAGANVLTF. The CDR3 DNA reads as TGTGCCAGCAGTTTAGGGGGGGCTGGGGCCAACGTCCTGACTTTC.

The V and J genes are TRBV7-8 and TRBJ2-5; either TRBD1 or TRBD2 may fit D (5 bases each). Trimming removed 5 bases at V and 9 bases at J, with 34 bases between. CDR3 length equals 19 residues. Germline CDR1 reads SGHVS; CDR2 reads FQNEAQ. The CDR3 DNA reads TGTGCCAGCAGCATCAGAACACCGGGACGAACTATCCAAGAGAGGGCCCAGTACTTC. This sequence encodes CASSIRTPGRTIQERAQYF.

V gene TRBV29-1 combines with J gene TRBJ1-1; D is undetermined. Trimming took 1 base from V and 11 from J, leaving 14 bases between them. Germline values: CDR1 SQVTM, CDR2 ANQGSEA. The CDR3 is made up of 12 amino acids. The chain's CDR3 is CSVEALSLGAFF. In nucleotides, the CDR3 is TGCAGCGTTGAAGCGTTGAGTTTAGGGGCTTTCTTT. The entire variable domain, with the rest obtained from reference TRBV29-1 and TRBJ1-1, is as follows: SAVISQKPSRDICQRGTSLTIQCQVDSQVTMMFWYRQQPGQSLTLIATANQGSEATYESGFVIDKFPISRPNLTFSTLTVSNMSPEDSSIYLCSVEALSLGAFFGQGTRLTVV.

This clonotype was picked up a small number of times. The J gene is TRBJ2-5, the V gene TRBV12-3 or TRBV12-4; no firm D call. The CDR3 spans 13 residues. V lost 6 bases, J lost 3 bases, and 11 bases lay in between. The CDR3 bases are TGTGCCAGCAGGCCATCCAGCAAAGAGACCCAGTACTTC. It yields the protein CASRPSSKETQYF.

The chain is built from TRBV7-2 and TRBJ1-1; no clear D. The CDR3 spans 10 residues. Trimming removed 6 bases from V and 7 bases from J, with 6 bases in between. Germline V gene sequence: CDR1 SGHTA, CDR2 FQGNSA. CDR3 bases: TGTGCCAGCAGTTCCGGTGAAGCTTTCTTT. Its translation is CASSSGEAFF.

This clonotype has more than one count but fewer than ten. The V gene is TRBV12-3 or TRBV12-4, the J gene TRBJ1-4; no reliable D call. This CDR3 contains 15 residues. Deletions cut 4 bases from V and 7 bases from J, with 16 bases between. CDR3 in amino acids: CASSWTGSGGEKLFF. CDR3 in DNA: TGTGCCAGCAGTTGGACGGGGTCGGGTGGTGAAAAACTGTTTTTT.

The chain uses TRBV20-1 and TRBJ2-3; D assignment may be TRBD1 or TRBD2 (5 bases each). The CDR3 runs 13 residues. The V gene's germline CDR1 is DFQATT and CDR2 SNEGSKA (reference sequence). V was cut by 6 bases and J by 2 bases, with 12 bases left in between. Here the CDR3 reads CSAGALHTDTQYF. The CDR3 bases are TGCAGTGCCGGGGCTCTACACACAGATACGCAGTATTTT.

This clonotype has just a few counts. The V gene is TRBV28, the J gene TRBJ2-7; D could derive from TRBD1 or TRBD2 (5 bases each). Germline-derived CDR1 and CDR2 are MDHEN and SYDVKM. V gave up 4 bases and J gave up 5 bases, with 18 bases separating them. This CDR3 is built from 15 residues. The CDR3 DNA is TGTGCCAGCAGTTATGCCCGAGGGACGCCGGACGAGCAGTACTTC. This gives the protein CASSYARGTPDEQYF.

V gene TRBV20-1 combines with J gene TRBJ2-3; TRBD2 aligns across 8 bases. CDR3 size: 13 residues. Germline values: CDR1 DFQATT, CDR2 SNEGSKA (reference sequence). V was pared by 6 bases and J by 3 bases, with 5 bases of the junction left unmatched. For the CDR3, the DNA is TGCAGTGCCCCGGGACTAGTTACAGATACGCAGTATTTT. It is translated as CSAPGLVTDTQYF.

This clonotype was detected a few times. This sequence joins TRBV11-2 and TRBJ2-7; D gene uncertain. The CDR3 is made up of 15 amino acids. V was pared by 6 bases and J by 3 bases, with 18 bases between. Germline CDR1 SGHAT, CDR2 FQNNGV. CDR3 DNA: TGTGCCAGCAGGAACCTAGGCACCAATCGCTACGAGCAGTACTTC. This codes for CASRNLGTNRYEQYF.

The chain has TRBV4-1 and TRBJ1-1; 7 bases are shared with TRBD1. Germline CDR1 is MGHRA and CDR2 is YSYEKL. V lost 5 bases, J lost 4 bases, and 7 bases stayed unmatched. The CDR3 sequence is 14 residues long. CDR3 loop: CASSGRPGGTEAFF. In DNA, the CDR3 is TGCGCCAGCAGCGGAAGGCCAGGGGGCACTGAAGCTTTCTTT.

The chain carries TRBV20-1 and TRBJ2-5, with TRBD2 matching over 9 bases. Looked up from germline, CDR1 is DFQATT and CDR2 is SNEGSKA (reference sequence). The V segment lost 6 bases and the J segment 1 base; nucleotides outside the gene matches: 12. The CDR3 length is 16 residues. CDR3 protein: CSARTLGTSPQETQYF. CDR3 DNA sequence: TGCAGTGCCAGAACCCTAGGGACTAGCCCCCAAGAGACCCAGTACTTC.

The chain has TRBV20-1 and TRBJ2-3, with TRBD1 as a possible D gene (5 bases). V dropped 5 bases and J dropped 2 bases, with 14 bases sitting between them. CDR1 is DFQATT, CDR2 SNEGSKA, per germline (reference sequence). The CDR3 is made up of 14 amino acids. The DNA of the CDR3 is TGCAGTGCTGACCAGGACATCGCCACAGATACGCAGTATTTT. This translates into CSADQDIATDTQYF.

This clonotype was seen more than once but under ten times. This chain uses TRBV6-1 with TRBJ2-7, with 8 bases fitting TRBD1. Germline CDR1 reads MNHNS; CDR2 reads SASEGT. This CDR3 has 14 residues. The ends lost 6 bases at V and 6 bases at J; junction bases unmatched: 10. DNA for the CDR3: TGTGCCAGCAGGGGGACAGGTGGATTGGTCGAGCAGTACTTC. This gives the protein CASRGTGGLVEQYF.

This chain uses TRBV6-1 with TRBJ2-3; the D gene is possibly TRBD2 (6 bases). Trimming shortened V by 6 bases and J by 2 bases, and 15 bases separated the two germline ends. CDR1 is MNHNS, CDR2 SASEGT, per germline. The CDR3 contains 15 residues. CDR3 amino acids: CASRKGLANTDTQYF. The CDR3, as DNA: TGTGCCAGCAGAAAGGGCCTAGCGAACACAGATACGCAGTATTTT.

This clonotype appeared many times. The V call is TRBV6-6, the J call TRBJ1-3; D gene uncertain. This CDR3 has 12 amino acids. V lost 6 bases and J lost 1, with 4 bases in between. From germline, CDR1 is MNHNY and CDR2 SVGAGI (reference sequence). The CDR3 region is CASSVSGNTIYF. CDR3 nucleotides: TGTGCCAGCAGCGTATCTGGAAACACCATATATTTT.

This clonotype was counted only a few times. V and J are TRBV20-1 and TRBJ1-6; unclear D gene. V was pared by 3 bases and J by 1 base, with 7 bases between. The CDR3 spans 14 residues. Germline CDR1 and CDR2: DFQATT and SNEGSKA (reference sequence). CDR3 coding DNA: TGCAGTGCTAGGGGTCCATCCTATAATTCACCCCTCCACTTT. Its translation is CSARGPSYNSPLHF.

Only a few counts were recorded for this clonotype. The chain links TRBV5-6 to TRBJ1-1, with D perhaps matching TRBD1 (6 bases). This CDR3 is built from 16 residues. CDR1 and CDR2 (germline): SGHDT, YYEEEE. V lost 4 bases and J lost 2, with 18 bases in between. The CDR3 protein is CASSPGAGGGNTEAFF. The DNA for the CDR3 is TGTGCCAGCAGCCCGGGGGCCGGGGGAGGAAACACTGAAGCTTTCTTT.

This clonotype was counted many times. V is TRBV12-3 or TRBV12-4 and J is TRBJ2-4, with TRBD2 as a possible D gene (5 bases). With 6 bases removed from V and 7 bases from J, the gap between germline ends came to 16 bases. This CDR3 spans 14 amino acids. Here the CDR3 reads CASSPTSLGNIQYF. CDR3 coding DNA: TGTGCCAGCAGCCCCACTAGTCTCGGCAACATTCAGTACTTC.

The J gene is TRBJ2-5, the V gene TRBV3-1; no clear D gene. With 0 bases removed from V and 6 bases from J, the gap between germline ends came to 14 bases. The CDR3 is 15 amino acids. Germline values: CDR1 LGHDT, CDR2 YNNKEL (reference sequence). CDR3 amino acids: CASSQEVAIGKTQYF. Written as DNA, the CDR3 is TGTGCCAGCAGCCAAGAAGTGGCTATAGGGAAGACCCAGTACTTC.

This clonotype was counted only a few times. The chain carries TRBV11-2 and TRBJ2-1; D is undetermined. Looked up from germline, CDR1 is SGHAT and CDR2 is FQNNGV. The CDR3 extends over 14 amino acids. The V gene lost 5 bases and the J gene lost 3 bases, with 11 bases spanning the gap. Here the CDR3 DNA reads TGTGCCAGCAGCCTCCGTGGCAGCTACAATGAGCAGTTCTTC. This encodes CASSLRGSYNEQFF.

V is TRBV20-1 and J is TRBJ2-1; 8 bases line up with TRBD2. After removal of 4 bases from V and 3 bases from J, the junction contained 2 bases not matched to a gene. The germline gives CDR1 DFQATT, CDR2 SNEGSKA (reference sequence). This CDR3 spans 13 amino acids. The CDR3 sequence: CSAKRGLYNEQFF. The DNA of the CDR3 is TGCAGTGCTAAGCGGGGGCTCTACAATGAGCAGTTCTTC.